This TCR beta chain stems from a study of T cell responses to AZD1222 COVID-19 vaccine. Study-wide points: Clonal diversity may have been underestimated in mostly white British donors. Of spike-specific TCRs, nearly half reportedly target regions left unmutated in variants.

Concerning this clone: The antigen remains undetermined.

Profiling relied on immunoSEQ multiplex PCR, and the TCRdb table lists in-frame clones only, not all of them. The sample includes 160,000 or so clones, over 80% seen only once; the top ten take under 2.5%. Per the germline V gene, CDR1 is SEHNR and CDR2 is FQNEAQ (reference sequence). This CDR3 contains 14 residues. The V gene lost 4 bases and the J gene lost 9 bases, with 13 bases spanning the gap. The receptor was isolated from an adult in good health. Source: peripheral blood, taken on day 0 of AZD1222 vaccination. The chain links TRBV7-9 to TRBJ1-6; D might be TRBD1 (6 bases). The CDR3 here is CASSSPGQGSPLHF. CDR3 coding DNA: TGTGCCAGCAGCTCACCGGGACAAGGTTCACCCCTCCACTTT.